The subject of this entry is one T cell receptor (beta chain). This sample was included in a study of CD8+CD57+ T cells in acquired aplastic anemia. Study context: Sorted CD4+ and CD8+ cells yielded around 3.2 ug of DNA on average. The average read count for CD4+ cells in healthy donors was about 10 million.

According to the study, genomic DNA was the template for TCR beta VDJ and CDR3 profiling. TCRdb recomputed calls from the reads with MiXCR, one row per CDR3 protein. The sample yields a few hundred thousand distinct CDR3 sequences, about 70% seen once. This CDR3 has 14 amino acids. Germline V gives CDR1 LNHDA, CDR2 SQIVND (reference sequence). Trimming shortened V by 4 bases and J by 3 bases, and 13 bases separated the two germline ends. The TCR comes from a human donor in good health, serving as a control. This chain joins TRBV19 and TRBJ2-7, with D maybe TRBD1 (6 bases). The source material was sorted CD4+, CD8+, or CD8+CD57+ T cells (not recorded which) from PBMCs. CDR3 in DNA: TGTGCCAGTAGTACCTCATCCAGGGGCTACGAGCAGTACTTC. It translates to CASSTSSRGYEQYF.